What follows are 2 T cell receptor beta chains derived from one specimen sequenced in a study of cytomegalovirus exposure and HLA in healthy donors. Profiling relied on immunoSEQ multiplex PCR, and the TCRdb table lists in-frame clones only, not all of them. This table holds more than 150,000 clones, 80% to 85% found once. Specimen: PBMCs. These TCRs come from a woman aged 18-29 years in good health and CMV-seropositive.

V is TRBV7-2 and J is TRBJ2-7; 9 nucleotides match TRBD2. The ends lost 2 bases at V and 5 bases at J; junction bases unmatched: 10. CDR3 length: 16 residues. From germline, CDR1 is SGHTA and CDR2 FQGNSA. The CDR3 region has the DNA TGTGCCAGCAGCTTAACCTCGGCGGGGGGGCTGAACGAGCAGTACTTC. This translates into CASSLTSAGGLNEQYF.

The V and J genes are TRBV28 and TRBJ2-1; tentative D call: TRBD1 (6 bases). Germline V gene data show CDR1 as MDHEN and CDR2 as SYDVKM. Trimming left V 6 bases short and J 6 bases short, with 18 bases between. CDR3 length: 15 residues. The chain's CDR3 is CASSQANRVPNEQFF. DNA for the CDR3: TGTGCCAGCAGCCAAGCGAACAGGGTTCCCAATGAGCAGTTCTTC.